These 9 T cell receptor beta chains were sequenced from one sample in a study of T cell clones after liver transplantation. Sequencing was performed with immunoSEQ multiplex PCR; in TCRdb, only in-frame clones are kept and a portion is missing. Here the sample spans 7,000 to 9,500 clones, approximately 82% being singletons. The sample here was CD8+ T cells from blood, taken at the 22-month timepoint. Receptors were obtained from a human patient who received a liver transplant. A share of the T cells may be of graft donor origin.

In nucleotides, the CDR3 is TGTGCCAGCAGTTCGGGGACAGATACGCAGTATTTT. Its translation is CASSSGTDTQYF. The chain is built from TRBV28 and TRBJ2-3; D is possibly TRBD2 (5 bases). Germline values: CDR1 MDHEN, CDR2 SYDVKM. Trimming stripped 4 bases from V and 3 bases from J, with 5 bases between. The CDR3 runs 12 residues.

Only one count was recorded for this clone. The CDR3 loop reads CASSPGQGLYYGYTF. The CDR3 DNA sequence: TGTGCCAGCAGTCCAGGACAGGGCTTATACTATGGCTACACCTTC. The chain is built from TRBV27 and TRBJ1-2, with 8 bases identical to TRBD1. Unmatched junction bases numbered 8, after V lost 5 bases and J lost 3 bases. The CDR3 runs 15 residues. The V gene's germline CDR1 is MNHEY and CDR2 SMNVEV (reference sequence).

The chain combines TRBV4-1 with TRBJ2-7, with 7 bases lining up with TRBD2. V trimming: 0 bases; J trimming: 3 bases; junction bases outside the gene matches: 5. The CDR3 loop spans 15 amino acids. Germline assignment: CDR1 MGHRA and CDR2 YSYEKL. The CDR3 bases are TGCGCCAGCAGCCAAGATTGGGGGGGGGACTACGAGCAGTACTTC. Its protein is CASSQDWGGDYEQYF.

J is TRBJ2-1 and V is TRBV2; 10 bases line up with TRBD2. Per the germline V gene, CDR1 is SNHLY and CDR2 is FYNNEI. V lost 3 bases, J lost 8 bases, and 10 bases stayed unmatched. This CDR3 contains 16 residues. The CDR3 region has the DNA TGTGCCAGCAGTGACATCGGGCTAGCGGGGGCTGATGAGCAGTTCTTC. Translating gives CASSDIGLAGADEQFF.

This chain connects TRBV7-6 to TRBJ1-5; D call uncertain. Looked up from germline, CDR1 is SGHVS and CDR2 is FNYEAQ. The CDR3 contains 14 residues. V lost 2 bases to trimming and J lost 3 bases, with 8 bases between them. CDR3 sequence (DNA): TGTGCCAGCAGCTTAAACAGCGCCAATCAGCCCCAGCATTTT. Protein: CASSLNSANQPQHF.

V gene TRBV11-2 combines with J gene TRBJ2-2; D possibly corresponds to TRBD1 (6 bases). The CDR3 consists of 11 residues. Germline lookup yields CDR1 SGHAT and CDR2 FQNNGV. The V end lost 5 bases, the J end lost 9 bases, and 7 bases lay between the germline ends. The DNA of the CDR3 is TGTGCCAGCAGCCAGGGGAGGGAGCTGTTTTTT. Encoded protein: CASSQGRELFF.

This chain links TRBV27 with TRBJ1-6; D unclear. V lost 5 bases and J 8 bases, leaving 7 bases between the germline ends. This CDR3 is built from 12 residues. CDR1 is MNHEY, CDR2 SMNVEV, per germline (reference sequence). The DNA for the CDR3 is TGTGCCAGCAGTATTGGAGATTCACCCCTCCACTTT. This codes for CASSIGDSPLHF.

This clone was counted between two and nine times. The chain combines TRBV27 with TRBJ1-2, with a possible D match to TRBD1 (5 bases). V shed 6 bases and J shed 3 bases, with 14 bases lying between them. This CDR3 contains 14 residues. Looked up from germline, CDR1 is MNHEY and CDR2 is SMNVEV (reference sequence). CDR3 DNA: TGTGCCAGCAGCTCATCGACAGAATACTATGGCTACACCTTC. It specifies CASSSSTEYYGYTF.

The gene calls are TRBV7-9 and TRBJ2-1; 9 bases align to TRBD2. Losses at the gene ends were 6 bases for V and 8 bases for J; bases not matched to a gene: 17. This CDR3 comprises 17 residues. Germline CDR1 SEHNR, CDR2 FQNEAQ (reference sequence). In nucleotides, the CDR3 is TGTGCCAGCAGTATTACCCACAGAGGGACTAGCTGGTATGAGCAGTTCTTC. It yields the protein CASSITHRGTSWYEQFF.